The present entry profiles one T cell receptor (beta chain) with its context. Antigen: not known. Second doses that came at about 4 or about 12 weeks were put together. Germline V gives CDR1 SEHNR, CDR2 FQNEAQ (reference sequence). This CDR3 spans 16 amino acids. V shed 5 bases, J shed 7 bases, and the junction held 16 bases outside the gene matches. The data were obtained in a study of T cell responses to AZD1222 COVID-19 vaccine. General study results and limits: Targets within unmutated variant regions were reportedly found for nearly half of spike-specific TCRs.

The table came from immunoSEQ multiplex PCR; TCRdb's copy has only in-frame clones and leaves some out. The sample carries 100,000 to 150,000 clones, 80% to 95% recorded once. This sequence joins TRBV7-9 and TRBJ1-1; 7 bases align to TRBD1. The receptor was derived from an adult who received the AZD1222 COVID-19 vaccine. The input for sequencing was peripheral blood, taken 28 days after the second AZD1222 dose. For the CDR3, the DNA is TGTGCCAGCAGCCCCCGGGACAGCCGGCCAGGCAGTGAAGCTTTCTTT. Translated: CASSPRDSRPGSEAFF. The full variable domain, rest sourced from reference TRBV7-9 and TRBJ1-1, is DTGVSQNPRHKITKRGQNVTFRCDPISEHNRLYWYRQTLGQGPEFLTYFQNEAQLEKSRLLSDRFSAERPKGSFSTLEIQRTEQGDSAMYLCASSPRDSRPGSEAFFGQGTRLTVV.